This TCR beta chain was identified in a study of PD-1 blockade in classical Hodgkin lymphoma. Assay used: immunoSEQ multiplex PCR; TCRdb lists only in-frame clones, some missing. The profile shows some 30,000 clones, 88% of them singletons. Study observations and caveats: Still unresolved is the cause of the repertoire differences, which may be disease activity or prior therapy. When set against healthy donors, newly diagnosed patients were reported to show lower baseline TCR diversity.

V dropped 3 bases and J dropped 7 bases, with 21 bases sitting between them. This CDR3 region has 17 residues. The germline gives CDR1 SNHLY, CDR2 FYNNEI. In the case of this clone: No antigen is known for it.

Regarding time point: newly diagnosed, previously untreated cHL patient sample. Purification of CD4+ T cells from thawed PBMCs was performed via magnetic negative selection. PBMCs from patients with newly diagnosed, untreated classical Hodgkin lymphoma served as a comparison group for the relapsed/refractory trial patients. The V gene is TRBV2, the J gene TRBJ1-4; D perhaps matches TRBD1 (6 bases). The sequenced sample was CD4+ T cells from blood. This TCR came from a human donor with classical Hodgkin lymphoma. CDR3 loop: CASSDGGAGLVGEKLFF. Written as DNA, the CDR3 is TGTGCCAGCAGTGACGGGGGCGCGGGGCTCGTGGGTGAAAAACTGTTTTTT.